The rows below give T cell receptor beta chains drawn from one sample of a study of identical twins. TCRdb passed the 5' RACE reads through MiXCR, listing each CDR3 protein once. The sample includes some 710,000 distinct CDR3 sequences, around 6% of them seen just once. Source material: naive T cells sorted from blood. The receptor source for this set is a man between 18 and 35 years old in good health. The conserved cysteine and the conserved F or W are not part of the CDR3 here.

v_call cdr3_aa
TRBV4-3 ASSQERGPYEQY
TRBV20-1 SAPSPGALTEAF
TRBV12-3/TRBV12-4 ASGPLGGRWV
TRBV14 ASSQVLGSKNTGELF
TRBV9 ASSVDPAGGYNEQF
TRBV20-1 SARRLNEKLF
TRBV11-2 ASSPGQLFRASTDTQY
TRBV5-1 ASSSLTGWMNTEAF
TRBV29-1 SVVISNQPQH
TRBV10-3 AISGEQGSEQF
TRBV5-6 ASSPRLVKTEQF
TRBV12-3/TRBV12-4 ASTRGTGNSPLH
TRBV6-2/TRBV6-3 ASSPLFPPRQGHTANYGYT
TRBV12-3/TRBV12-4 ASSSPETGLYHNEQF
TRBV15 ATGRQGETQY
TRBV12-3/TRBV12-4 ASGSSGKYGYT
TRBV12-3/TRBV12-4 ASSFSISGTAEKLF